This TCR beta chain was obtained from a study of CD8 T cells in ankylosing spondylitis. This clonotype was seen many times. TCRdb independently ran MiXCR on the 5' RACE reads; one entry per CDR3 protein. The sample lists 200,000 to 250,000 distinct CDR3 sequences; about 10% were seen once. Germline-derived CDR1 and CDR2 are SGHTA and FQGNSA. V lost 4 bases to trimming and J lost 8 bases; unmatched junction nucleotides: 14. The CDR3 spans 18 residues. This TCR derives from a male donor with ankylosing spondylitis or in good health (not recorded which). The sample consisted of blood, either unsorted or a sorted T cell fraction (not recorded which). V and J are TRBV7-2 and TRBJ1-6; 10 positions agree with TRBD1. DNA for the CDR3: TGTGCCAGCAGCTCGGGACAGGGGCCGTTGGGGCGGGATTCACCCCTCCACTTT. This translates into CASSSGQGPLGRDSPLHF.